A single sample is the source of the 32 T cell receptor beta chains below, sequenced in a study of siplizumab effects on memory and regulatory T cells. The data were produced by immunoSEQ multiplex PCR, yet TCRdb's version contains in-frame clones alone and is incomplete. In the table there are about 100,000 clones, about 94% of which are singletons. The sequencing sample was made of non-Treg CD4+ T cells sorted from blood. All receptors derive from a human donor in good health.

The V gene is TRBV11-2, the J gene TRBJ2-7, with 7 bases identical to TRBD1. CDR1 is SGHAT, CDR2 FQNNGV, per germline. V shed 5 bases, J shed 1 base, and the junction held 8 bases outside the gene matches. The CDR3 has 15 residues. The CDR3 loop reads CASSLKTGASYEQYF. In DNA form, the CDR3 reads TGTGCCAGCAGCCTGAAAACAGGGGCGTCCTACGAGCAGTACTTC.

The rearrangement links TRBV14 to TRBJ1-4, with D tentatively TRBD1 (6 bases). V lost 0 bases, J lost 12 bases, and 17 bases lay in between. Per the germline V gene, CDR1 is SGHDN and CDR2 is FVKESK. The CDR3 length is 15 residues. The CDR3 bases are TGTGCCAGCAGCCAAGACTCAGGGGCCACGAGGGAACTGTTTTTT. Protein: CASSQDSGATRELFF.

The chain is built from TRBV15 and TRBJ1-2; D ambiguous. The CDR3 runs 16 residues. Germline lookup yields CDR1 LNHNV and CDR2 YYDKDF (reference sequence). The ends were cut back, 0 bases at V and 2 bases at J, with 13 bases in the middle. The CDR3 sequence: CATSRETHTANYGYTF. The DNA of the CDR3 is TGTGCCACCAGCAGAGAGACACATACAGCCAACTATGGCTACACCTTC. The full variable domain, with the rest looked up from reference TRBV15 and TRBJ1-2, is DAMVIQNPRYQVTQFGKPVTLSCSQTLNHNVMYWYQQKSSQAPKLLFHYYDKDFNNEADTPDNFQSRRPNTSFCFLDIRSPGLGDTAMYLCATSRETHTANYGYTFGSGTRLTVV.

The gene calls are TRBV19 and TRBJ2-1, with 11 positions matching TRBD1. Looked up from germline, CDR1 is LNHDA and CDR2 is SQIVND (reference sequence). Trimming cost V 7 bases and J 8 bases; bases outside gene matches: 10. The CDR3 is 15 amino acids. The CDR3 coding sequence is TGTGCCAGTATTCCCAAGGGACAGGGGGTTCATGAGCAGTTCTTC. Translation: CASIPKGQGVHEQFF.

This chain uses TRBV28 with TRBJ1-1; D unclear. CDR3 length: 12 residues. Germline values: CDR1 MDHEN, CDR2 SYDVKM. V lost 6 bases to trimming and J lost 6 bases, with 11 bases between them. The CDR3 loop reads CASSRTAPEAFF. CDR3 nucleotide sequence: TGTGCCAGCAGCCGCACCGCCCCTGAAGCTTTCTTT.

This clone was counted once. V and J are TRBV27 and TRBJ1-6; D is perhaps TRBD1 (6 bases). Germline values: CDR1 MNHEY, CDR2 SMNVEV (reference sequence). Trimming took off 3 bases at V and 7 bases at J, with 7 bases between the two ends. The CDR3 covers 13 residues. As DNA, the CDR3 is TGTGCCAGCAGTTTTCAGGGGAATTCACCCCTCCACTTT. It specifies CASSFQGNSPLHF.

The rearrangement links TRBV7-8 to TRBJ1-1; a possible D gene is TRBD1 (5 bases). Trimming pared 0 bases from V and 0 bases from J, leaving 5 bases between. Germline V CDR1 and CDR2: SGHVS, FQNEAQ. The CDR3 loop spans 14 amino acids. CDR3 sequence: CASSLAGVNTEAFF. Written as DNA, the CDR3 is TGTGCCAGCAGCTTAGCAGGGGTGAACACTGAAGCTTTCTTT.

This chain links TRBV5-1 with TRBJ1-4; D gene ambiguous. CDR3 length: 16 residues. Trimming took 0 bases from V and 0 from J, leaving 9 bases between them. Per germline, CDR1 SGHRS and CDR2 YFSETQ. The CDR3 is CASSLASTATNEKLFF. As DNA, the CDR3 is TGCGCCAGCAGCTTGGCCTCTACAGCAACTAATGAAAAACTGTTTTTT. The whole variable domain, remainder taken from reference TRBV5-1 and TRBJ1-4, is KAGVTQTPRYLIKTRGQQVTLSCSPISGHRSVSWYQQTPGQGLQFLFEYFSETQRNKGNFPGRFSGRQFSNSRSEMNVSTLELGDSALYLCASSLASTATNEKLFFGSGTQLSVL.

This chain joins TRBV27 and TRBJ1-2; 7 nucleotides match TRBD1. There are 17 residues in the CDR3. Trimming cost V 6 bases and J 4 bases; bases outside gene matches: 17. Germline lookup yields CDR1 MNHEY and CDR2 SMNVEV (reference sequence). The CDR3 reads CASRPDRAAATSYGYTF. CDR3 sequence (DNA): TGTGCCAGCAGACCCGACAGGGCGGCGGCTACCAGCTATGGCTACACCTTC.

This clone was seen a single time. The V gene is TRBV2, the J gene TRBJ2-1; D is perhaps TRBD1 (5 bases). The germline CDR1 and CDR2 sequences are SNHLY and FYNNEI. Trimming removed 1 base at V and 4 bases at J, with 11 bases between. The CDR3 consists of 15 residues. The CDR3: CASSEGRQRYNEQFF. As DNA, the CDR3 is TGTGCCAGCAGTGAAGGGAGACAGAGATACAATGAGCAGTTCTTC.

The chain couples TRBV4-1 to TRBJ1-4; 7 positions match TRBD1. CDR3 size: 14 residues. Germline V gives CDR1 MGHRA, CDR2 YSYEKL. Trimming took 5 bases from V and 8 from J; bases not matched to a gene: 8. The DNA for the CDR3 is TGCGCCAGCAGCTTCCGGGACAGACCGGAAAAACTGTTTTTT. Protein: CASSFRDRPEKLFF.

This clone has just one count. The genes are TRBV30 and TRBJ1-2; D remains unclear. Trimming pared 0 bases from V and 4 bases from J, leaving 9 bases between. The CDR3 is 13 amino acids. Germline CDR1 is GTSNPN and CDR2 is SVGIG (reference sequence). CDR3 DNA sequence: TGTGCCTGGAGTGTCGGGGTTAGCTATGGCTACACCTTC. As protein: CAWSVGVSYGYTF.

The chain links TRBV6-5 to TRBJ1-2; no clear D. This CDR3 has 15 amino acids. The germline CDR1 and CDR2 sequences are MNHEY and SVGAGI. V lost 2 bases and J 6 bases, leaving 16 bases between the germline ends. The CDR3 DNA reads TGTGCCAGCAGTTACATGCAGAGCCCCCGGAATGGCTACACCTTC. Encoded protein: CASSYMQSPRNGYTF.

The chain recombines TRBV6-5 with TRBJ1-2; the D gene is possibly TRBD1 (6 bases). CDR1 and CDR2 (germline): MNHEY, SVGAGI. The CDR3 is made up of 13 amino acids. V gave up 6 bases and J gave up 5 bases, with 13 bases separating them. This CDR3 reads CASRDRSKYGYTF. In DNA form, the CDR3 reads TGTGCCAGCAGGGACAGATCCAAATATGGCTACACCTTC.

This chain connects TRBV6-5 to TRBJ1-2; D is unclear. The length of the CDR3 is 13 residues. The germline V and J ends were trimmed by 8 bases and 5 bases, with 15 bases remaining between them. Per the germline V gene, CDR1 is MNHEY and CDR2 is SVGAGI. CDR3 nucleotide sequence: TGTGCCAGCCGCCTATCGGACGGTTATGGCTACACCTTC. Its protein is CASRLSDGYGYTF.

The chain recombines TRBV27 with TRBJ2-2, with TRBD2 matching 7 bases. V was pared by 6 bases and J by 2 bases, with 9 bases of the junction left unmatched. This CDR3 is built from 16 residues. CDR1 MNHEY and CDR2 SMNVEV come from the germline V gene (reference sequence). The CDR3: CASSKRGGLNTGELFF. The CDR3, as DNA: TGTGCCAGCAGCAAGCGGGGAGGTCTAAACACCGGGGAGCTGTTTTTT.

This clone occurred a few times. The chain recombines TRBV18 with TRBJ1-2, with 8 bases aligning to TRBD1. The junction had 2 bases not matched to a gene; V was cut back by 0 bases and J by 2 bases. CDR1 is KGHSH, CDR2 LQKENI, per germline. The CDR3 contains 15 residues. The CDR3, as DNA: TGTGCCAGCTCACCACCGGGACAGGAGAACTATGGCTACACCTTC. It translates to CASSPPGQENYGYTF.

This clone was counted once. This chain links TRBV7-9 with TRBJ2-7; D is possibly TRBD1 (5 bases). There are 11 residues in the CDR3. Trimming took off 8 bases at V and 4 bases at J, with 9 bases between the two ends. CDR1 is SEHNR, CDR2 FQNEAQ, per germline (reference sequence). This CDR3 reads CASPREYEQYF. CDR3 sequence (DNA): TGTGCCAGCCCCAGGGAATACGAGCAGTACTTC.

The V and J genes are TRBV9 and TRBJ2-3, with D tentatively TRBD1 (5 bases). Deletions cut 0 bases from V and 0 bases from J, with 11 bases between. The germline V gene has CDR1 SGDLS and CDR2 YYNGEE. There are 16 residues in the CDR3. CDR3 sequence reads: CASSVGQTVSTDTQYF. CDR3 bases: TGTGCCAGCAGCGTAGGACAGACCGTTAGCACAGATACGCAGTATTTT.

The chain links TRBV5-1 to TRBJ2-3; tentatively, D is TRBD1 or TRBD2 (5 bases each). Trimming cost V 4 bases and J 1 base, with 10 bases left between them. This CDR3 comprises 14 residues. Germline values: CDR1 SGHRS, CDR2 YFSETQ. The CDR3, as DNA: TGCGCCAGCAGCGGGCAGGGAGGCACAGATACGCAGTATTTT. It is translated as CASSGQGGTDTQYF.

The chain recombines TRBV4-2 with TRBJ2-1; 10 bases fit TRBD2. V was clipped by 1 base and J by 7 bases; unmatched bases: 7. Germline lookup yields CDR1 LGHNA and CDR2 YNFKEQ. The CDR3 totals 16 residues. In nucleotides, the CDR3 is TGTGCCAGCAGCCAAGCTAGCCTAGCGGGGGAGAATGAGCAGTTCTTC. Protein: CASSQASLAGENEQFF.

The DNA of the CDR3 is TGTGCCATCAGAGTAGCGGGAACACGCACAGATACGCAGTATTTT. It is translated as CAIRVAGTRTDTQYF. The J gene is TRBJ2-3, the V gene TRBV10-3; 8 bases fit TRBD2. This CDR3 is 15 amino acids long. Germline assignment: CDR1 ENHRY and CDR2 SYGVKD. V shed 6 bases and J 1 base; nucleotides not matched to a gene: 6.

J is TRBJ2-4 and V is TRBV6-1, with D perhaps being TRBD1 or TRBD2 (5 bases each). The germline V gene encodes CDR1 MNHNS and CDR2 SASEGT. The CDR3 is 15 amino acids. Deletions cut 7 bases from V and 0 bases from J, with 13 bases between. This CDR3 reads CASILMGVAKNIQYF. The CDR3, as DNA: TGTGCCAGCATTCTCATGGGGGTAGCCAAAAACATTCAGTACTTC.

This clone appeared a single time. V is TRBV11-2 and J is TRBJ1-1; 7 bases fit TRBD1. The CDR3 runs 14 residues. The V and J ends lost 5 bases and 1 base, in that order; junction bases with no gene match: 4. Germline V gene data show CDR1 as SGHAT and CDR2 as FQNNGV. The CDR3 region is CASSPQGQNTEAFF. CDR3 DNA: TGTGCCAGCAGCCCACAGGGGCAGAACACTGAAGCTTTCTTT.

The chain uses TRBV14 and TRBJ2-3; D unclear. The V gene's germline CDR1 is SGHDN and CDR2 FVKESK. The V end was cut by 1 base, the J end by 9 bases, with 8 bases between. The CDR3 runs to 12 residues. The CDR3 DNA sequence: TGTGCCAGCAGCCAAGGGTCCGGGACGCAGTATTTT. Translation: CASSQGSGTQYF. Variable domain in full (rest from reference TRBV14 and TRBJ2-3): EAGVTQFPSHSVIEKGQTVTLRCDPISGHDNLYWYRRVMGKEIKFLLHFVKESKQDESGMPNNRFLAERTGGTYSTLKVQPAELEDSGVYFCASSQGSGTQYFGPGTRLTVL.

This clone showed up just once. Here the CDR3 reads CASSLATSGGRFWTGELFF. For the CDR3, the DNA is TGCGCCAGCAGCTTGGCGACTAGCGGAGGGCGTTTTTGGACCGGGGAGCTGTTTTTT. The chain carries TRBV5-1 and TRBJ2-2, with 9 nucleotides matching TRBD2. The CDR3 contains 19 residues. The germline V gene encodes CDR1 SGHRS and CDR2 YFSETQ. V was clipped by 0 bases and J by 5 bases; unmatched bases: 14.

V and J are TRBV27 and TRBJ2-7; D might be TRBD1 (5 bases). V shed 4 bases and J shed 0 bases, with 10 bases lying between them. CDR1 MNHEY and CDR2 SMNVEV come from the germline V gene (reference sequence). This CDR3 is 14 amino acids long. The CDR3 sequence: CASSWAGNSYEQYF. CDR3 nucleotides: TGTGCCAGCAGTTGGGCAGGGAACTCCTACGAGCAGTACTTC.

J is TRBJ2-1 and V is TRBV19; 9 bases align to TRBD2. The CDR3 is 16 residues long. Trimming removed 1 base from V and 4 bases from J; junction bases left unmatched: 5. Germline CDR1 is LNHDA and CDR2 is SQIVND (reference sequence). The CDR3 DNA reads TGTGCCAGTAGTATAGTGGCTAGCGGGAAGTACAATGAGCAGTTCTTC. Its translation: CASSIVASGKYNEQFF.

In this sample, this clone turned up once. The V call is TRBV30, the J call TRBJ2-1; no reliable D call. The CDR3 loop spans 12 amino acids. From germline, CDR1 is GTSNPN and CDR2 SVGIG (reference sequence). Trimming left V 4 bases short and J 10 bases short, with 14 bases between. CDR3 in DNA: TGTGCCTGGACACCTGGGGTCCTAGAGCAGTTCTTC. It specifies CAWTPGVLEQFF.

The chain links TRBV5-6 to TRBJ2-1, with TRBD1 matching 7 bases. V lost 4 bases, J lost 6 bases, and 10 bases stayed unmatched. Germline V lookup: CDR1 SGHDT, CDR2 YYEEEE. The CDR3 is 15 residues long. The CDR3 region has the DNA TGTGCCAGCAGCGGAAAGGGGGCGCGGATCAATGAGCAGTTCTTC. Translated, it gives CASSGKGARINEQFF.

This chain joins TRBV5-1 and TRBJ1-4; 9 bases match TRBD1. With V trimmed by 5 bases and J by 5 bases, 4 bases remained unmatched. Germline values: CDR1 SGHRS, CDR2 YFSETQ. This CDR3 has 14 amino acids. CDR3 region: CASSPGTGNEKLFF. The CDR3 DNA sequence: TGCGCCAGCAGTCCCGGGACAGGGAATGAAAAACTGTTTTTT. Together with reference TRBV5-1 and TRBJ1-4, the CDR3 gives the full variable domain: KAGVTQTPRYLIKTRGQQVTLSCSPISGHRSVSWYQQTPGQGLQFLFEYFSETQRNKGNFPGRFSGRQFSNSRSEMNVSTLELGDSALYLCASSPGTGNEKLFFGSGTQLSVL.

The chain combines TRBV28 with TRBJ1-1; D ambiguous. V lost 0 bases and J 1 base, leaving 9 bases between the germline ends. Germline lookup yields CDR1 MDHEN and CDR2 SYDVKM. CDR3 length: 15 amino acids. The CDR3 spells CASSLWVRQNTEAFF. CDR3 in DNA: TGTGCCAGCAGTTTATGGGTGAGACAGAACACTGAAGCTTTCTTT.